This T cell receptor (beta chain) stems from a study of shared T cell receptors in the human thymus. Assay used: immunoSEQ multiplex PCR; TCRdb lists only in-frame clones, some missing. Among 500,000 to 550,000 clones listed, approximately 78% were seen once. V was trimmed by 2 bases and J by 0 bases, leaving 23 bases between them. From germline, CDR1 is LNHDA and CDR2 SQIVND (reference sequence). CDR3 length equals 21 residues. The sample was also reused in another study, on human thymus T cells. That investigation notes: The study used thymus tissue resected during corrective heart surgery. There appeared to be biased usage of V and J genes in thymic and blood repertoires. Related research described strongly overlapping thymic repertoires in unrelated people.

V gene TRBV19 combines with J gene TRBJ2-6; D is unclear. This clonotype originated in a boy younger than two with a congenital heart defect. The specimen sequenced was thymocytes. As DNA, the CDR3 is TGTGCCAGTAGTATAAGACCTATGGGCAAGCCGAACCTCTCTGGGGCCAACGTCCTGACTTTC. This encodes CASSIRPMGKPNLSGANVLTF.